Presented here are 16 T cell receptor beta chains from one specimen sequenced in a study of quantifying T cell responses using KT2 cells. Study context: TCR alpha and beta constant-region primers primed reverse transcription of RNA.

A single-stranded UMI oligo with SP2 sequence was ligated to cDNA 3' ends. An equimolar mix of RC1.1 and RC1.2 primed the beta chain across TRBC1 and TRBC2. TCRdb reprocessed the UMI-ligation and nested PCR reads with MiXCR, giving one entry per CDR3 protein. Of tens of thousands of distinct CDR3 sequences listed, roughly 10% were seen once; the top ten hold more than 9%. Material: PBMCs spiked with cells of the T cell clone KT2. Source of these receptors: a human donor.

This clonotype appeared a few times. The chain employs TRBV4-1 and TRBJ1-2; 9 nucleotides align to TRBD1. J lost 5 bases, V lost 1 base, and 5 bases had no gene match. This CDR3 is 15 amino acids long. Germline CDR1 MGHRA, CDR2 YSYEKL. CDR3 sequence reads: CASSQGDRAGYGYTF. The CDR3 DNA follows: TGCGCCAGCAGCCAAGGGGACAGGGCGGGGTATGGCTACACCTTC.

This clonotype has ten or more counts. The chain has TRBV11-1 and TRBJ2-4; 11 bases agree with TRBD1. The CDR3 runs to 14 residues. V shed 4 bases, J shed 7 bases, and the junction held 3 bases outside the gene matches. CDR1 is SGHAT, CDR2 FQDESV, per germline (reference sequence). The DNA for the CDR3 is TGTGCCAGCAGCTCTTGGGACAGGGGGAACATTCAGTACTTC. Translation: CASSSWDRGNIQYF.

The J gene is TRBJ2-3, the V gene TRBV20-1; 7 nucleotides match TRBD2. V lost 3 bases to trimming and J lost 4 bases; unmatched junction nucleotides: 7. The germline V gene encodes CDR1 DFQATT and CDR2 SNEGSKA (reference sequence). The CDR3 has 14 residues. The CDR3 bases are TGCAGTGCTAGGGGGCGGGAGTACGCAGATACGCAGTATTTT. This sequence encodes CSARGREYADTQYF.

The chain combines TRBV5-1 with TRBJ2-6; D is undetermined. The germline V and J ends were trimmed by 1 base and 4 bases, with 9 bases remaining between them. Per germline, CDR1 SGHRS and CDR2 YFSETQ. CDR3 size: 15 residues. CDR3 region: CASSLLGIGANVLTF. The CDR3 region has the DNA TGCGCCAGCAGCTTGCTAGGGATCGGGGCCAACGTCCTGACTTTC.

The chain recombines TRBV6-5 with TRBJ1-1; no reliable D call. The germline V gene encodes CDR1 MNHEY and CDR2 SVGAGI. There are 12 residues in the CDR3. Trimming cost V 2 bases and J 0 bases, with 1 base left between them. The CDR3 region has the DNA TGTGCCAGCAGTTACATGAACACTGAAGCTTTCTTT. Residues: CASSYMNTEAFF.

This clonotype appeared a few times. The chain employs TRBV6-5 and TRBJ1-1, with D perhaps matching TRBD1 (6 bases). Germline V CDR1 and CDR2: MNHEY, SVGAGI. CDR3 length equals 13 residues. Trimming cost V 4 bases and J 10 bases, with 16 bases left between them. CDR3 in amino acids: CASSLQQGYAAFF. Here the CDR3 DNA reads TGTGCCAGCAGTTTACAACAGGGTTATGCAGCTTTCTTT.

The chain joins TRBV3-1 to TRBJ2-3; the match to TRBD2 covers 9 bases. Germline V CDR1 and CDR2: LGHDT, YNNKEL (reference sequence). The ends lost 6 bases at V and 5 bases at J; junction bases unmatched: 12. This CDR3 region has 16 residues. The CDR3 sequence is CASSLPSGGPRDTQYF. The CDR3 bases are TGTGCCAGCAGTCTCCCAAGCGGGGGGCCAAGAGATACGCAGTATTTT.

V is TRBV11-1 and J is TRBJ2-7; the match to TRBD1 covers 8 bases. The CDR3 runs 13 residues. Losses at the gene ends were 5 bases for V and 3 bases for J; bases not matched to a gene: 3. From germline, CDR1 is SGHAT and CDR2 FQDESV (reference sequence). The CDR3 reads CASSKDRDYEQYF. DNA for the CDR3: TGTGCCAGCAGCAAGGACAGGGACTACGAGCAGTACTTC.

This clonotype was observed at least ten times. J is TRBJ2-2 and V is TRBV11-2, with 9 bases lining up with TRBD1. This CDR3 is built from 16 residues. Germline assignment: CDR1 SGHAT and CDR2 FQNNGV. V shed 4 bases and J 1 base; nucleotides not matched to a gene: 4. The CDR3 coding sequence is TGTGCCAGCAGCTGGGGGGACAGGGTGAACACCGGGGAGCTGTTTTTT. Translated, it gives CASSWGDRVNTGELFF. Full variable domain (remainder filled in from reference TRBV11-2 and TRBJ2-2): EAGVAQSPRYKIIEKRQSVAFWCNPISGHATLYWYQQILGQGPKLLIQFQNNGVVDDSQLPKDRFSAERLKGVDSTLKIQPAKLEDSAVYLCASSWGDRVNTGELFFGEGSRLTVL.

This clonotype appeared many times. The V gene is TRBV7-8, the J gene TRBJ2-7, with 7 bases identical to TRBD1. CDR3 size: 15 residues. Germline-derived CDR1 and CDR2 are SGHVS and FQNEAQ. The ends lost 5 bases at V and 0 bases at J; junction bases unmatched: 7. The CDR3 protein is CASSALGDSSYEQYF. The CDR3 coding sequence is TGTGCCAGCAGCGCCCTGGGGGACAGCTCCTACGAGCAGTACTTC.

The chain combines TRBV5-4 with TRBJ2-2; TRBD1 aligns across 8 bases. This CDR3 has 16 amino acids. Germline V lookup: CDR1 SGHNT, CDR2 YYREEE (reference sequence). V shed 4 bases, J shed 0 bases, and the junction held 5 bases outside the gene matches. The CDR3 protein is CASSHGQGANTGELFF. CDR3 bases: TGTGCCAGCAGCCATGGACAGGGCGCGAACACCGGGGAGCTGTTTTTT.

This clonotype was counted ten times or more. This chain links TRBV20-1 with TRBJ1-1, with a tentative D call TRBD1 (6 bases). Germline-derived CDR1 and CDR2 are DFQATT and SNEGSKA (reference sequence). Trimming cost V 3 bases and J 7 bases, with 12 bases left between them. CDR3 length equals 12 residues. In DNA form, the CDR3 reads TGCAGTGCTAGGCTTGGACAGAATGAAGCTTTCTTT. Amino acid sequence: CSARLGQNEAFF.

This clonotype showed up many times. This chain uses TRBV13 with TRBJ2-3; D could derive from TRBD1 or TRBD2 (5 bases each). Germline CDR1 is PRHDT and CDR2 is FYEKMQ (reference sequence). The CDR3 totals 14 residues. Trimming left V 1 base short and J 2 bases short, with 7 bases between. The CDR3 DNA is TGTGCCAGCAGCTTAGCCGGGACCACAGATACGCAGTATTTT. Translating it yields CASSLAGTTDTQYF.

The J gene is TRBJ1-4, the V gene TRBV11-2; no definite D call. There are 12 residues in the CDR3. V gave up 5 bases and J gave up 4 bases, with 5 bases separating them. Germline V gene data show CDR1 as SGHAT and CDR2 as FQNNGV. CDR3 nucleotide sequence: TGTGCCAGCAGCCCCCTTAATGAAAAACTGTTTTTT. Translating gives CASSPLNEKLFF.

V gene TRBV10-2 combines with J gene TRBJ1-1; D remains ambiguous. The CDR3 contains 12 residues. V dropped 2 bases and J dropped 10 bases, with 11 bases sitting between them. The V gene's germline CDR1 is WSHSY and CDR2 SAAADI. CDR3 nucleotides: TGCGCCAGCAGTGAGACCGGAGGTGCAGCTTTCTTT. It codes for CASSETGGAAFF.

In this sample, this clonotype turned up many times. The chain joins TRBV3-1 to TRBJ1-3; D is undetermined. Germline CDR1 is LGHDT and CDR2 is YNNKEL (reference sequence). Trimming shortened V by 8 bases and J by 2 bases, and 7 bases separated the two germline ends. CDR3 size: 12 residues. For the CDR3, the DNA is TGTGCCAGCGGTGGAGCTGGAAACACCATATATTTT. Translation gives CASGGAGNTIYF.